This TCR beta chain was retrieved from a study of human T cells and chemical hapten exposure. Study in general: Sensitization was performed using 2% DPC on an approximately 2 cm by approximately 2 cm upper inner arm skin site. Across samples, TCR yields varied, mostly owing to small differences in pooled library volumes. The upper back received 0.01% DPC by patch testing, with results read at 6 days.

V lost 2 bases and J 4 bases, leaving 14 bases between the germline ends. The CDR3 totals 15 residues. The germline V gene has CDR1 MNHEY and CDR2 SVGEGT. TCRdb ran MiXCR on the RACE reads and lists one entry per CDR3 protein. The table records tens of thousands of distinct CDR3 sequences, about 10% of them present only once. As for time point: patch test 1, 2 weeks after DPC sensitization. Described treatment: therapeutic diphenylcyclopropenone sensitization with weekly scalp DPC. This clonotype has ten or more counts. Sequencing used whole blood, obtained in connection with sensitization to the hapten diphenylcyclopropenone (DPC). This clonotype was obtained from a man aged 35 to 55 with alopecia areata. Some clones in this sample may be carry-over from other donors' samples. The V call is TRBV6-2 or TRBV6-3, the J call TRBJ1-2, with D unresolved. CDR3 sequence (DNA): TGTGCCAGCAGTTACGATTTAGGCTGGACCTATGGCTACACCTTC. Translating gives CASSYDLGWTYGYTF.